The T cell receptor (beta chain) described here comes from a study of blood T cell repertoires in COVID-19. In the study overall: Sites across the United States, Italy and Spain contributed samples from acute and convalescent COVID-19. PBMCs, B-cell-depleted T cells, or T cells were the source of the cDNA or gDNA that made up the material.

Authors' data handling: Counts of nucleated cells, estimated from reference gene primer amplification, were obtained. Sequencing used immunoSEQ multiplex PCR; TCRdb keeps in-frame clones, though not all of them. The V and J calls and the clone size are those of that table, but D and trimming were determined from the DNA. This sample carries under 200,000 clones, approximately 87% of them seen once, and the ten largest clones take 2.5%. V lost 5 bases and J 4 bases, leaving 12 bases between the germline ends. This CDR3 comprises 15 residues. CDR1 is SGHVS, CDR2 FQNEAQ, per germline. This TCR derives from a middle-aged man with active or convalescent COVID-19. The source material was peripheral blood. The chain joins TRBV7-8 to TRBJ1-6, with TRBD1 as a possible D gene (5 bases). The DNA of the CDR3 is TGTGCCAGCAGCCTGCCGGGGGGGTATAATTCACCCCTCCACTTT. As protein: CASSLPGGYNSPLHF. The entire variable domain, with the rest obtained from reference TRBV7-8 and TRBJ1-6, is as follows: GAGVSQSPRYKVAKRGQDVALRCDPISGHVSLFWYQQALGQGPEFLTYFQNEAQLDKSGLPSDRFFAERPEGSVSTLKIQRTQQEDSAVYLCASSLPGGYNSPLHFGNGTRLTVT.